This TCR beta chain was observed in a study of shared T cell receptors in the human thymus. CDR1 is MNHNS and CDR2 is SASEGT in the germline V gene. This CDR3 region has 15 residues. The V gene end was trimmed by 3 bases and the J gene end by 6 bases; junction bases not matched to a gene: 3. Clones were read by immunoSEQ multiplex PCR, and TCRdb kept only the in-frame ones, dropping some. This sample carries about 610,000 clones, roughly 88% of them seen once, and the ten largest clones take 0.0095% to 0.012%. These data also formed part of another study, on human thymus T cells.

Material for sequencing was thymocytes. The TCR originated in a boy under two years old with a congenital heart defect. The genes are TRBV6-1 and TRBJ2-2; 11 positions match TRBD2. CDR3 sequence reads: CASSETSGMPGELFF. Here the CDR3 DNA reads TGTGCCAGCAGTGAGACTAGCGGGATGCCCGGGGAGCTGTTTTTT.